This T cell receptor (beta chain) appears in the sequencing data of a study of T cells in women clearing cervical HPV infection. Notes on this clone: Read coverage stops 3 residues before the CDR3 terminus; the germline J gene supplies the remainder.

Clones were sequenced by immunoSEQ multiplex PCR, and TCRdb holds only the in-frame ones, with some missing. The table counts some 20,000 clones; approximately 15% lies in the top ten. Per the germline V gene, CDR1 is WNHNN and CDR2 is SYGVQD (reference sequence). V lost 0 bases and J 6 bases, leaving 10 bases between the germline ends. This CDR3 has 14 amino acids. The sample was blood buffy coat. The chain is built from TRBV10-1 and TRBJ2-3; D not resolved. The TCR sequence derives from a woman aged 18-70 years with a cervical HPV16 infection that either progressed to CIN3+ or cleared (not recorded which). Here the CDR3 reads CASSESTPPDTQYF. The part of the CDR3 DNA that was read is TGCGCCAGCAGTGAGTCTACACCCCCCGATACG.